These T cell receptor beta chains were read from a single sample in a study of PD-L1 blockade in urothelial cancer. Using immunoSEQ multiplex PCR, the repertoire was profiled, and TCRdb retains in-frame clones only, with some absent. In the table there are 80,000 to 130,000 clones, 91% of which are singletons. This sample comprised PBMCs, obtained around atezolizumab (anti-PD-L1) treatment. The receptors come from an elderly woman with urothelial cancer. CDR3s include the opening cysteine and the closing phenylalanine or tryptophan. D genes are given only for firm matches. The size entry is marked missing in some rows and otherwise reads once, few, many or a size class.

DNA	CDR3	J	D	V	length	size
TGTGCCAGCAGCATGGGACTAGCGGAAGAGACCCAGTACTTC	CASSMGLAEETQYF	TRBJ2-5	TRBD2	TRBV7-9	14	few
TGCGCCAGCAGCCAGAGGGCGACTAGCGGGCTGGGTGAGCAGTTCTTC	CASSQRATSGLGEQFF	TRBJ2-1	TRBD2	TRBV5-1	16	once
TGTGCCAGTACCACCCCCCCCTCGGCGGGACGCAATGAGCAGTTCTTC	CASTTPPSAGRNEQFF	TRBJ2-1	.	TRBV19	16	.
TGCGCCAGCAGCTCGTACCTTGAGTCTAGCGGGCGCAATGAGCAGTTCTTC	CASSSYLESSGRNEQFF	TRBJ2-1	TRBD2	TRBV5-1	17	.
TGTGCCTGGGCTACAGGGTTGAACACTGAAGCTTTCTTT	CAWATGLNTEAFF	TRBJ1-1	.	TRBV30	13	.
TGTGCCAGCAGTGGCCCAGCGGGGGGAATGGCGAGCGAGCAGTACTTC	CASSGPAGGMASEQYF	TRBJ2-7	TRBD2	TRBV2	16	.
TGTGCCAGTAGTATGAACGGGGACTATGGCTACACCTTC	CASSMNGDYGYTF	TRBJ1-2	.	TRBV19	13	.
TGCGCCAGCAGCGTGGGACTAGCCGGGGAGCTGTTTTTT	CASSVGLAGELFF	TRBJ2-2	TRBD2	TRBV5-1	13	.
TGTGCCAGCAGTGAACCCCCAAAATATGAGCAGTTCTTC	CASSEPPKYEQFF	TRBJ2-1	.	TRBV6-1	13	.
TGTGCCAGTAGTGCCCAAGGAGGATTTCAGTTCTTC	CASSAQGGFQFF	TRBJ2-1	.	TRBV19	12	.
TGTGCCCCAACCCGGGGGCGGGGGGAGACCCAGTACTTC	CAPTRGRGETQYF	TRBJ2-5	.	TRBV2	13	.
TGTGCCAGCAGCGGCCCCGGGTACGAGCAGTACTTC	CASSGPGYEQYF	TRBJ2-7	.	TRBV6-1	12	.
TGTGCCAGCAGTCTAAACTCGGGACAGGGCACAGATACGCAGTATTTT	CASSLNSGQGTDTQYF	TRBJ2-3	TRBD1	TRBV5-4	16	.
TGTGCCAGCAGCTCGGGGACAGGGAGCTCCTACGAGCAGTACTTC	CASSSGTGSSYEQYF	TRBJ2-7	TRBD1	TRBV5-4	15	.
TGCGCCAGCAGCGCAGTGACTAGCGGGAGAGATGAGCAGTTCTTC	CASSAVTSGRDEQFF	TRBJ2-1	TRBD2	TRBV5-1	15	.
TGTGCCAGCAGCCCTGCCGGAAAAGGAGACTATGGCTACACCTTC	CASSPAGKGDYGYTF	TRBJ1-2	.	TRBV6-5	15	.
TGTGCCAGTATGAGTCAGGCGGAGACCCAGTACTTC	CASMSQAETQYF	TRBJ2-5	.	TRBV19	12	.
TGTGCCAGCAGCTCCCCACCGGGGGAGCAGTACTTC	CASSSPPGEQYF	TRBJ2-7	.	TRBV7-2	12	once
TGTGCCAGCTCAGACCATGGGCAGGGGGCGAGCGAGCAGTACTTC	CASSDHGQGASEQYF	TRBJ2-7	TRBD1	TRBV18	15	.
TGTGCCAGCTCATCGGACAATACGAACACTGAAGCTTTCTTT	CASSSDNTNTEAFF	TRBJ1-1	.	TRBV18	14	.
TGTGCCAGCAGCCCTAGACAGGTGCATGGCTACACCTTC	CASSPRQVHGYTF	TRBJ1-2	.	TRBV5-4	13	.
TGTGCCAGCACCTCCGGAGGGTCCGGGGAGCTGTTTTTT	CASTSGGSGELFF	TRBJ2-2	.	TRBV28	13	.
TGTGCCAGCAGCCCCAGGGGGGCGGGCGGCGAGCAGTACTTC	CASSPRGAGGEQYF	TRBJ2-7	.	TRBV7-2	14	.
TGCAGCGTTGTTGGTGGCAGGGTCTCTACCTTAGGTGGCTACACCTTC	CSVVGGRVSTLGGYTF	TRBJ1-2	.	TRBV29-1	16	.
TGTGCCAGCAGCGCCCAGGGCCAGGTCTCCCTCGAGCAGTACTTC	CASSAQGQVSLEQYF	TRBJ2-7	.	TRBV7-8	15	.
TGTGCCTGGTCAAGGACAGGCTCTGGAAACACCATATATTTT	CAWSRTGSGNTIYF	TRBJ1-3	TRBD1	TRBV30	14	.
TGTGCCAGCAGCCACCCGAGGGTGACTAGCGGGGGATACAATGAGCAGTTCTTC	CASSHPRVTSGGYNEQFF	TRBJ2-1	TRBD2	TRBV9	18	once
TGTGCCAGCAGCTCACAGACCGGTTATGAGCAGTTCTTC	CASSSQTGYEQFF	TRBJ2-1	.	TRBV7-2	13	.
TGTGCCAGCAGCTTTGGGACAGGGAATGAGCAGTTCTTC	CASSFGTGNEQFF	TRBJ2-1	TRBD1	TRBV5-6	13	.
TGCGCCAGCAGCGAGGCCCTTATAAACACTGAAGCTTTCTTT	CASSEALINTEAFF	TRBJ1-1	.	TRBV5-1	14	.
TGTGCCAGCAGCTCAGGGGGCTTGAACGAGCAGTACTTC	CASSSGGLNEQYF	TRBJ2-7	TRBD1	TRBV7-8	13	.
TGCGCCAGCAGAGGACAGGGATCAGATACGCAGTATTTT	CASRGQGSDTQYF	TRBJ2-3	TRBD1	TRBV10-1	13	.
TGTGCCAGCAGTTACCCCGCTCCGGGCTCTGGAAACACCATATATTTT	CASSYPAPGSGNTIYF	TRBJ1-3	.	TRBV6-6	16	.
TGTGCCAGCAGGGCACAGGGATTGGGAACAGATACGCAGTATTTT	CASRAQGLGTDTQYF	TRBJ2-3	.	TRBV28	15	.
TGCGCCAGCAGCTTGGTTCCGGACACCGGGGAGCTGTTTTTT	CASSLVPDTGELFF	TRBJ2-2	.	TRBV5-1	14	once
TGTGCCAGCAGCTTAACCGGGACTAGCGGACCTAATGAGCAGTTCTTC	CASSLTGTSGPNEQFF	TRBJ2-1	TRBD2	TRBV7-8	16	.
TGTGCCAGTAGTATCGGGGTGGGACAGGGCTATGAGCAGTTCTTC	CASSIGVGQGYEQFF	TRBJ2-1	TRBD1	TRBV19	15	.
TGTGCCAGCACCCAGACTAGCGGGAGAAGGTGTACTGGAAACGAGCAGTACTTC	CASTQTSGRRCTGNEQYF	TRBJ2-7	TRBD2	TRBV6-7	18	.
TGTGCCAGCAGTTTTTCGATCGGGAAACGGAACACTGAAGCTTTCTTT	CASSFSIGKRNTEAFF	TRBJ1-1	.	TRBV28	16	.
TGCGCCAGCAGCTCGGGACTAGCGGGAGTGGGGACCGGGGAGCTGTTTTTT	CASSSGLAGVGTGELFF	TRBJ2-2	TRBD2	TRBV5-1	17	.
TGTGCCTGGGAACCGGGACTAGCGGGAGCACTAAACTACAATGAGCAGTTCTTC	CAWEPGLAGALNYNEQFF	TRBJ2-1	TRBD2	TRBV30	18	.
TGTGCCAGCTCCCACAACCCCGACAGGGGGGGAGAGACCCAGTACTTC	CASSHNPDRGGETQYF	TRBJ2-5	TRBD1	TRBV18	16	.
TGCGCCAGCAGCTTCCGTGGCCAGGGAGGAGATACGCAGTATTTT	CASSFRGQGGDTQYF	TRBJ2-3	.	TRBV5-1	15	.
TGTGCCAGCAGCTTAGATCAGTTGGGGGGGTCTGAAGCTTTCTTT	CASSLDQLGGSEAFF	TRBJ1-1	.	TRBV11-2	15	.
TGCGCCAGCAGCTCGAGCGGGGGTACCTACAATGAGCAGTTCTTC	CASSSSGGTYNEQFF	TRBJ2-1	TRBD2	TRBV5-1	15	.
TGTGCCAGCCTACTAGCGGGAGGGCCCTACGAGCAGTACTTC	CASLLAGGPYEQYF	TRBJ2-7	TRBD2	TRBV28	14	.
TGTGCCAGCAGAGGGGGATACGACACCGGGGAGCTGTTTTTT	CASRGGYDTGELFF	TRBJ2-2	.	TRBV7-8	14	.
TGTGCCTGGAGTGTATTATCTTCCGACAGGGGGCGTCACACTATGAACACTGAAGCTTTCTTT	CAWSVLSSDRGRHTMNTEAFF	TRBJ1-1	TRBD1	TRBV30	21	.
TGTGCCAGCCTTGGACACCATGGAAACACTGAAGCTTTCTTT	CASLGHHGNTEAFF	TRBJ1-1	.	TRBV28	14	.
TGTGCCAGCAGTAGTCGAGGTGAGCAGTACTTC	CASSSRGEQYF	TRBJ2-7	.	TRBV6-6	11	.
TGTGCCAGCAGTGGCCTAGTTTTCGGTGAGCAGTTCTTC	CASSGLVFGEQFF	TRBJ2-1	.	TRBV2	13	.
TGTGCCAGCAGCTTGGCCCTTACAGGGGGCGGTGAAAAACTGTTTTTT	CASSLALTGGGEKLFF	TRBJ1-4	TRBD1	TRBV5-8	16	.
TGTGCCAGCAGCTCCGGACTGATTAATGAAAAACTGTTTTTT	CASSSGLINEKLFF	TRBJ1-4	.	TRBV5-4	14	.
TGTGCCAGCAGGACTAGTATGGTTTCCGGGGAGCTGTTTTTT	CASRTSMVSGELFF	TRBJ2-2	.	TRBV6-1	14	.
TGTGCCAGCAGCTTGTTGCCAGGGGCGGGTAATGAAAAACTGTTTTTT	CASSLLPGAGNEKLFF	TRBJ1-4	.	TRBV5-5	16	.
TGTGCCAGCCGGAATCCGGGCTACGAGCAGTACTTC	CASRNPGYEQYF	TRBJ2-7	.	TRBV27	12	.
TGCAGCACCTACGGGGGACGAGGCTACACCTTC	CSTYGGRGYTF	TRBJ1-2	.	TRBV29-1	11	.